Listed below are T cell receptor beta chains from one sample, sequenced in a study of blood T cell repertoires in COVID-19. The table came from immunoSEQ multiplex PCR; TCRdb's copy has only in-frame clones and leaves some out. The data show about 43,000 clones, 70% to 90% seen once. The sequenced sample consisted of peripheral blood. The receptors originated from a man aged 60-69 years with active COVID-19. CDR3s include the opening cysteine and the closing phenylalanine or tryptophan. Fields, in order: clone size, J gene, D gene, V gene, CDR3 protein, CDR3 DNA. A D gene is named only where the DNA matches it firmly. Clone size is shown for a subset of rows, as once, few, many or a class of expanded clone.

.	TRBJ2-7	TRBD2	TRBV7-2	CASSLSAGGLEQYF	TGTGCCAGCAGCTTATCAGCGGGAGGTCTAGAGCAGTACTTC
.	TRBJ1-1	.	TRBV3-1/TRBV3-2	CASSQRGAEAFF	TGTGCCAGCAGCCAGCGGGGAGCTGAAGCTTTCTTT
.	TRBJ1-3	TRBD1	TRBV5-1	CASSLGAGGSGNTIYF	TGCGCCAGCAGCTTGGGCGCAGGGGGCTCTGGAAACACCATATATTTT
.	TRBJ2-5	TRBD1	TRBV27	CASSLTGQGQETQYF	TGTGCCAGCAGTTTAACGGGACAGGGCCAAGAGACCCAGTACTTC
.	TRBJ2-1	TRBD2	TRBV15	CATSNLRGTRGNEQFF	TGTGCCACCAGCAATCTTCGCGGGACTAGAGGTAATGAGCAGTTCTTC
.	TRBJ1-2	.	TRBV5-4	CASSQGGDGYTF	TGTGCCAGCAGCCAGGGAGGGGATGGCTACACCTTC
.	TRBJ2-7	.	TRBV4-2	CASSQDEAGAYEQYF	TGTGCCAGCAGCCAAGATGAAGCGGGCGCCTACGAGCAGTACTTC
.	TRBJ2-1	TRBD2	TRBV30	CAWRKSGLADYNEQFF	TGTGCCTGGAGGAAATCGGGACTAGCGGACTACAATGAGCAGTTCTTC
.	TRBJ2-7	.	TRBV7-6	CASSLGSGSSYEQYF	TGTGCCAGCAGCTTAGGGTCCGGGAGCTCCTACGAGCAGTACTTC
few	TRBJ1-1	.	TRBV30	CAWSPPLNTEAFF	TGTGCCTGGAGCCCCCCTTTGAACACTGAAGCTTTCTTT
.	TRBJ2-3	.	TRBV10-3	CAISARVLFQGNGTDTQYF	TGTGCCATCAGTGCAAGGGTTCTCTTTCAGGGAAACGGCACAGATACGCAGTATTTT
once	TRBJ1-4	TRBD1	TRBV7-8	CASSLEGQGGEKLFF	TGTGCCAGCAGCTTAGAGGGACAGGGTGGAGAAAAACTGTTTTTT
.	TRBJ2-3	.	TRBV30	CAWAGLNTQYF	TGTGCCTGGGCGGGACTTAATACGCAGTATTTT
.	TRBJ2-2	TRBD2	TRBV10-3	CATQGLAGEGTGELFF	TGTGCCACTCAAGGACTAGCGGGAGAAGGCACCGGGGAGCTGTTTTTT
.	TRBJ1-1	.	TRBV19	CASRWGGPNTEAFF	TGTGCCAGTAGGTGGGGGGGACCGAACACTGAAGCTTTCTTT
.	TRBJ2-2	TRBD1	TRBV18	CASSGEGALNTGELFF	TGTGCCAGCTCAGGCGAGGGGGCCTTGAACACCGGGGAGCTGTTTTTT
.	TRBJ2-1	.	TRBV9	CASSVNPIAGGADNEQFF	TGTGCCAGCAGCGTAAATCCCATCGCGGGCGGGGCTGACAATGAGCAGTTCTTC
.	TRBJ2-5	TRBD1	TRBV13	CASSNRGQGETQYF	TGTGCCAGCAGCAATAGGGGGCAGGGAGAGACCCAGTACTTC
.	TRBJ2-1	TRBD2	TRBV6-4	CASSDGGRARNEQFF	TGTGCCAGCAGTGACGGCGGGAGGGCCCGAAATGAGCAGTTCTTC
.	TRBJ2-7	TRBD2	TRBV5-6	CASSLDVAGGNEQYF	TGTGCCAGCAGCTTGGACGTAGCGGGAGGGAATGAGCAGTACTTC
.	TRBJ2-3	TRBD2	TRBV19	CASSPLRLAGAHTQYF	TGTGCCAGTAGTCCGTTACGACTAGCGGGAGCTCATACGCAGTATTTT
.	TRBJ2-5	TRBD2	TRBV7-8	CASSATSGSETQYF	TGTGCCAGCAGCGCGACTAGCGGGAGTGAGACCCAGTACTTC
.	TRBJ1-1	TRBD1	TRBV6-2/TRBV6-3	CASSFIGTGAGTEAFF	TGTGCCAGCAGTTTTATTGGGACAGGGGCCGGCACTGAAGCTTTCTTT
.	TRBJ2-1	.	TRBV6-5	CASGFRGNEQFF	TGTGCCAGTGGTTTTAGAGGGAATGAGCAGTTCTTC
.	TRBJ2-3	TRBD1	TRBV11-3	CASSLTGAPDTQYF	TGTGCCAGCAGCTTGACAGGGGCGCCAGATACGCAGTATTTT
.	TRBJ2-7	TRBD2	TRBV6-2/TRBV6-3	CASSYVLADAYEQYF	TGTGCCAGCAGTTACGTCCTAGCGGATGCCTACGAGCAGTACTTC
.	TRBJ2-1	TRBD2	TRBV9	CASTRLAGGDEQFF	TGTGCCAGCACCCGTCTAGCGGGCGGGGATGAGCAGTTCTTC
.	TRBJ2-5	.	TRBV6-2/TRBV6-3	CASSYSRTYLGRETQYF	TGTGCCAGCAGTTACTCGAGGACCTACCTTGGGAGGGAGACCCAGTACTTC
medium-sized	TRBJ2-7	TRBD1	TRBV29-1	CSAGDRGLWNEQYF	TGCAGCGCTGGAGACAGGGGGCTGTGGAACGAGCAGTACTTC
.	TRBJ2-7	TRBD2	TRBV30	CAWSETSGTYEQYF	TGTGCCTGGAGTGAGACTAGCGGGACCTACGAGCAGTACTTC
.	TRBJ2-1	.	TRBV7-2	CASSLAGGPNEQFF	TGTGCCAGCAGCTTAGCGGGAGGCCCCAATGAGCAGTTCTTC
once	TRBJ1-3	.	TRBV4-1	CASSSTTSRLLPSGNTIYF	TGCGCCAGCAGCTCCACGACCTCGAGGCTCCTACCCTCTGGAAACACCATATATTTT
few	TRBJ2-1	.	TRBV12-3/TRBV12-4	CASSFGLEQFF	TGTGCCAGCAGTTTCGGTCTCGAGCAGTTCTTC
few	TRBJ1-2	.	TRBV6-5	CATAELSNYGYTF	TGTGCCACGGCGGAGCTCTCTAACTATGGCTACACCTTC
.	TRBJ2-2	TRBD2	TRBV7-2	CASSQGGANTGELFF	TGTGCCAGCAGCCAGGGAGGGGCGAACACCGGGGAGCTGTTTTTT
.	TRBJ2-1	TRBD2	TRBV7-3	CASSPSGLGRAGGLNEQFF	TGTGCCAGCAGCCCATCGGGACTAGGCCGGGCGGGGGGTTTGAATGAGCAGTTCTTC
once	TRBJ2-3	.	TRBV7-2	CASPLGTSSRGRTDTQYF	TGTGCCAGCCCTTTAGGGACCTCCAGCAGGGGGAGGACAGATACGCAGTATTTT
.	TRBJ2-3	TRBD1	TRBV3-1/TRBV3-2	CASSQDGTVTDTQYF	TGTGCCAGCAGCCAAGATGGGACAGTCACAGATACGCAGTATTTT
.	TRBJ2-7	.	TRBV6-2/TRBV6-3	CASSSDGGEQYF	TGTGCCAGCAGTTCGGACGGAGGCGAGCAGTACTTC
.	TRBJ2-3	TRBD2	TRBV10-3	CAISVRGRASTDTQYF	TGTGCCATCAGTGTCCGCGGGAGGGCCAGTACAGATACGCAGTATTTT
.	TRBJ2-3	.	TRBV9	CASSAGGQVYTDTQYF	TGTGCCAGCAGCGCGGGGGGACAGGTATACACAGATACGCAGTATTTT
.	TRBJ1-3	TRBD1	TRBV30	CAWSATQGSSGNTIYF	TGTGCCTGGAGTGCCACACAGGGGTCGTCTGGAAACACCATATATTTT
.	TRBJ2-1	TRBD2	TRBV7-3	CASSPRAGDNEQFF	TGTGCCAGCAGCCCACGAGCGGGAGACAATGAGCAGTTCTTC
.	TRBJ2-5	.	TRBV6-5	CASSPREWLETQYF	TGTGCCAGCAGTCCCAGGGAATGGTTAGAGACCCAGTACTTC
.	TRBJ2-7	TRBD1	TRBV5-1	CASSLGQGPYEQYF	TGCGCCAGCAGCTTGGGACAGGGTCCCTACGAGCAGTACTTC